A few counts support the clone carrying this T cell receptor beta chain. This table comes from immunoSEQ multiplex PCR, and its TCRdb copy is limited to in-frame clones, with some not included. The sample carries around 56,000 clones, roughly 84% recorded once. The sample is drawn from a study of PD-L1 blockade in urothelial cancer. The CDR3 loop spans 13 amino acids. Trimming left V 3 bases short and J 0 bases short, with 5 bases between. Per germline, CDR1 SGHVS and CDR2 FQNEAQ. The sample here was PBMCs, taken around atezolizumab (anti-PD-L1) treatment. The TCR originated in a man aged 45-60 years with urothelial cancer. The chain combines TRBV7-8 with TRBJ1-1; the D is unclear. This CDR3 is CASSLTLNTEAFF. CDR3 nucleotide sequence: TGTGCCAGCAGCTTGACACTGAACACTGAAGCTTTCTTT.